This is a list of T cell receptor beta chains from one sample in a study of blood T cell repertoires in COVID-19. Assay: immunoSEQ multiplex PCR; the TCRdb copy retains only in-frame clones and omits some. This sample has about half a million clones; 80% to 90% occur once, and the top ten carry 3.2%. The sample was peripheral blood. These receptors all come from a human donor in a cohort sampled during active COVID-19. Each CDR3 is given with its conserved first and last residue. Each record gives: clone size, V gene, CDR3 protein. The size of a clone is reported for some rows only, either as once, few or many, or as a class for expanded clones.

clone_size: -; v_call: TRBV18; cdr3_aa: CASSQRDSQETQYF
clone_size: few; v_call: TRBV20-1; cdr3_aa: CSASQGALYSNQPQHF
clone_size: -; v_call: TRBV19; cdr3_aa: CASSAETRDSNQPQHF
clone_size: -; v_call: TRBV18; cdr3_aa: CASSRLAGGSSTDTQYF
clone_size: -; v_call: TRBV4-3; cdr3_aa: CASSQDRAPDTQYF
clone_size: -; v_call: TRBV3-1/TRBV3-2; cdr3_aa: CASSQATGKTEAFF
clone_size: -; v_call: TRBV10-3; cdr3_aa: CAIRTSGRLGYEQYF
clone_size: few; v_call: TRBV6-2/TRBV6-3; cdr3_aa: CASSYFTQGVGEQYF
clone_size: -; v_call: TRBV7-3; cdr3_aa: CASSSGQGGTGELFF
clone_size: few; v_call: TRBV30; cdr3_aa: CAYTGSRRAFF
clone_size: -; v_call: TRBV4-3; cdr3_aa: CASSRGTSGSEEQYF